This T cell receptor (beta chain) was profiled in a study of cytomegalovirus exposure and HLA in healthy donors (TCRdb year 2017). At the level of the whole study: A later analysis indicated that the roughly 130 validation repertoires were generated on the platform also employed for the approximately 700 repertoires of the first cohort. The aim of the study was to test whether cataloging public T cell receptors could identify signatures of past pathogen exposure. The study combined high-throughput TCR immunosequencing, statistical association of individual TCRs with disease status, and machine learning to predict cytomegalovirus infection status. Along with the roughly 670-subject first cohort, a separate validation cohort of over a hundred different subjects was used. Overall study results and their limits: Most TCR sequences were observed very rarely across donors, whereas some public TCRs were present in many individuals. All 120 or so repertoires were used to score co-occurrence in the validation cohort in a later analysis, because that analysis had no HLA typing for the cohort. The classifier was reported to diagnose cytomegalovirus status with high specificity and sensitivity in both the original cohort and the validation cohort. It was suggested by the authors that the approach could potentially be generalized to other disease states and immunological phenotypes. In a later analysis, TCRs clustered in the first cohort were found to also tend to co-occur in the approximately 120 validation repertoires, with approximately 93% of cluster scores above 0. A few of the identified cytomegalovirus-associated TCR beta chains were confirmed in vitro to be specific for cytomegalovirus antigens. The study gave a list of some 150 TCR beta chains associated with cytomegalovirus.

Separate from the approximately 670-subject first cohort, the validation cohort of over 90 subjects was the group to which the donors belonged. Library generation was performed with the immunoSEQ multiplex PCR assay. The paper's processing steps were these. A statistical classification framework was built to diagnose cytomegalovirus status from the catalog of TCR beta chain sequences. TCRdb retrieved this table from immuneACCESS and kept in-frame rearrangements only. Not all clones are present; in checked studies, unresolved V genes account for under half, and no reason is known for the remainder. V and J calls and clone size follow that table, whereas D and trimming were derived from the DNA. The sample table shows roughly 120,000 clones, and roughly 86% are seen once. 3% to 3.5% of the sample comes from the top ten. Note on this clone: Which antigen it targets is not known. Qualities for individual bases were not recorded, and no much larger clone is one base off.

There are 14 amino acids in the CDR3, from cysteine to phenylalanine inclusive. The entry retains the CDR3 DNA only, 42 bases that are in frame from base 1. V and J are trimmed by 5 bases and 1 base, and the gene matches miss 4 bases of the junction. CDR1 SGHTA and CDR2 FQGNSA were looked up in the germline V gene. The receptor chain draws on TRBV7-2 and TRBJ1-1, with 7 middle bases fitting TRBD1. This TCR was sampled from a man aged 25 to 40 in good health and CMV-seronegative. Sequencing was done on a sample of PBMCs. The CDR3 corresponds to CASSPGTANTEAFF. The DNA sequence reads TGTGCCAGCAGCCCAGGGACAGCGAACACTGAAGCTTTCTTT. Beyond the CDR3, the reference TRBV7-2 and TRBJ1-1 genes provide the residues; the full variable domain reads: GAGVSQSPSNKVTEKGKDVELRCDPISGHTALYWYRQSLGQGLEFLIYFQGNSAPDKSGLPSDRFSAERTGGSVSTLTIQRTQQEDSAVYLCASSPGTANTEAFFGQGTRLTVV.